This T cell receptor (beta chain) was identified during a study of OX40 agonist ivuxolimab in advanced cancers. Samples were taken at baseline and on day 1 of cycles 4 and 7. The method was immunoSEQ multiplex PCR; TCRdb's version includes in-frame clones alone and lacks a portion of them. The sample gives 100,000 to 150,000 clones, 85% to 95% of which show up once; approximately 1% is in the top ten. Notes on this clone: Its antigen is as yet unknown.

General observations from the study: CD8+ T cells were the subset that, on average, had more expanded clones than CD4+.

V was pared by 5 bases and J by 5 bases, with 3 bases of the junction left unmatched. Looked up from germline, CDR1 is SEHNR and CDR2 is FQNEAQ (reference sequence). This CDR3 contains 15 residues. The chain combines TRBV7-9 with TRBJ2-1, with 13 bases fitting TRBD2. The sample here was CD4+ or CD8+ T cells sorted from blood, taken in a trial of the OX40 agonist ivuxolimab. The sequence was obtained from an adult with an advanced solid tumor such as melanoma, head and neck, liver or kidney cancer. CDR3 sequence (DNA): TGTGCCAGCAGCCCAGGACTAGCGGGGGACAATGAGCAGTTCTTC. Amino acids: CASSPGLAGDNEQFF.